Below are 12 T cell receptor beta chains sequenced from a single sample in a study of blood T cell repertoires in COVID-19. Assay used: immunoSEQ multiplex PCR; TCRdb lists only in-frame clones, some missing. The sample has 200,000 to 250,000 clones; roughly 90% are singletons. The sample comprised PBMCs or T cells enriched from blood (not recorded which). The source of these receptors is a man aged 25-40 years who had been exposed to COVID-19.

This rearrangement joins TRBV23-1 to TRBJ2-1, with no clear D. TRBV23-1 has ORF status, its function being uncertain. The germline V and J ends were trimmed by 0 bases and 5 bases, with 20 bases remaining between them. The CDR3 has 18 residues. As DNA, the CDR3 is TGCGCCAGCAGTCAATCGCCCCCCGGGTCCCGAGGCAACAATGAGCAGTTCTTC. It yields the protein CASSQSPPGSRGNNEQFF.

This chain links TRBV13 with TRBJ2-5; 7 positions match TRBD2. CDR1 PRHDT and CDR2 FYEKMQ come from the germline V gene (reference sequence). This CDR3 is built from 16 residues. J lost 3 bases, V lost 3 bases, and 10 bases had no gene match. The DNA for the CDR3 is TGTGCCAGCAGCTTTTCCGGGGCGGGAGAAAAAGAGACCCAGTACTTC. Translating gives CASSFSGAGEKETQYF. Looking up the rest from reference TRBV13 and TRBJ2-5 gives the full variable domain: AAGVIQSPRHLIKEKRETATLKCYPIPRHDTVYWYQQGPGQDPQFLISFYEKMQSDKGSIPDRFSAQQFSDYHSELNMSSLELGDSALYFCASSFSGAGEKETQYFGPGTRLLVL.

The chain carries TRBV6-2 or TRBV6-3 and TRBJ1-2; D is undetermined. The germline V gene encodes CDR1 MNHEY and CDR2 SVGEGT. The CDR3 is 14 amino acids. The V gene lost 0 bases and the J gene lost 4 bases, with 9 bases spanning the gap. The CDR3 protein is CASSYSSNSYGYTF. Written as DNA, the CDR3 is TGTGCCAGCAGTTACTCGAGCAACAGCTATGGCTACACCTTC.

The chain is built from TRBV11-2 and TRBJ2-2, with 8 bases that match TRBD2. CDR3 length equals 16 residues. The germline V gene has CDR1 SGHAT and CDR2 FQNNGV. The V segment lost 8 bases and the J segment 0 bases; nucleotides outside the gene matches: 8. The chain's CDR3 is CASSEAGGTNTGELFF. DNA for the CDR3: TGTGCCAGCTCAGAGGCGGGGGGCACGAACACCGGGGAGCTGTTTTTT.

The chain uses TRBV29-1 and TRBJ2-1, with 9 bases that match TRBD1. The J segment lost 6 bases and the V segment lost 4 bases, leaving 7 bases of the junction unmatched. Germline CDR1 and CDR2: SQVTM and ANQGSEA. The CDR3 is 14 residues long. The CDR3 reads CSVAGQGEGNEQFF. The CDR3 DNA sequence: TGCAGCGTTGCGGGACAGGGTGAGGGCAATGAGCAGTTCTTC.

This clone came up many times. The chain uses TRBV5-1 and TRBJ2-7; D might be TRBD1 (5 bases). With 0 bases removed from V and 7 bases from J, the gap between germline ends came to 17 bases. The CDR3 is 15 residues long. Germline-derived CDR1 and CDR2 are SGHRS and YFSETQ. The DNA for the CDR3 is TGCGCCAGCAGCTTGGTTTTTGGGCAGGGTGGGGAGCAGTACTTC. Translated: CASSLVFGQGGEQYF.

The table lists this clone with a count of one. The chain carries TRBV13 and TRBJ2-7; maybe TRBD2 (5 bases). Germline V gives CDR1 PRHDT, CDR2 FYEKMQ (reference sequence). The CDR3 extends over 13 amino acids. Trimming took 8 bases from V and 0 from J, leaving 11 bases between them. CDR3 sequence reads: CASGLYFSYEQYF. The CDR3 nucleotides are TGTGCCAGCGGACTGTATTTCTCCTACGAGCAGTACTTC.

As concerns this clone: Its ends do not fully match the called genes, so a read error is possible. V gene TRBV20-1 combines with J gene TRBJ2-5; 8 nucleotides line up with TRBD2. The CDR3 runs to 11 residues. The germline V gene encodes CDR1 DFQATT and CDR2 SNEGSKA (reference sequence). The chain's CDR3 is CSPSGQETQYF. The CDR3 DNA reads as TGCAGTCCTAGCGGGCAAGAGACCCAGTACTTC.

V and J are TRBV6-2 or TRBV6-3 and TRBJ2-3; TRBD2 matches 12 bases. CDR1 and CDR2 (germline): MNHEY, SVGEGT. The CDR3 loop spans 17 amino acids. V lost 5 bases to trimming and J lost 0 bases; unmatched junction nucleotides: 6. The CDR3 region has the DNA TGTGCCAGCAGTCATTACGGACTAGCGGGGAGCACAGATACGCAGTATTTT. This encodes CASSHYGLAGSTDTQYF.

The gene calls are TRBV30 and TRBJ1-2; D gene uncertain. V lost 4 bases to trimming and J lost 3 bases, with 9 bases between them. The germline V gene has CDR1 GTSNPN and CDR2 SVGIG (reference sequence). The CDR3 length is 12 residues. CDR3 sequence reads: CAWTGGHYGYTF. The CDR3 region has the DNA TGTGCCTGGACCGGAGGGCACTATGGCTACACCTTC.

This clone was seen a few times. This chain uses TRBV30 with TRBJ2-7; 7 bases line up with TRBD2. Per the germline V gene, CDR1 is GTSNPN and CDR2 is SVGIG (reference sequence). The CDR3 consists of 13 residues. V was clipped by 0 bases and J by 4 bases; unmatched bases: 3. The CDR3 DNA reads TGTGCCTGGAGTGTATCACTAGCGTACGAGCAGTACTTC. Its protein is CAWSVSLAYEQYF.

About this clone itself: The germline gene is not matched at one end of the junction; a read error may be the cause. The V call is TRBV6-1, the J call TRBJ1-2; D remains ambiguous. This CDR3 is 14 amino acids long. Germline CDR1 is MNHNS and CDR2 is SASEGT. This CDR3 is CASSESAGNPAPKF. CDR3 DNA: TGTGCCAGCAGTGAATCGGCGGGAAACCCAGCCCCTAAATTC.